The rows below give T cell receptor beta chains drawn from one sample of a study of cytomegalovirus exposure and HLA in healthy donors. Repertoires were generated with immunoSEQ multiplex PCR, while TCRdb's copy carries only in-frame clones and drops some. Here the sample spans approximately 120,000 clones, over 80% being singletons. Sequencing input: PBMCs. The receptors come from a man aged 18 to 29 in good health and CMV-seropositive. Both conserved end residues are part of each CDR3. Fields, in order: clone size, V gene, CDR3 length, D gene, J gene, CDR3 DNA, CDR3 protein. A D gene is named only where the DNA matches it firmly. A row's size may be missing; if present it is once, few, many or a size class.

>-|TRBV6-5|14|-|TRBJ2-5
TGTGCCAGCAGTTACGGGGGGGCCGGGAAGACCCAGTACTTC
CASSYGGAGKTQYF
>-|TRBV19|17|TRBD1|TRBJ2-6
TGTGCCAGTAGTATTAACTGGGACAGATCTGGGGCCAACGTCCTGACTTTC
CASSINWDRSGANVLTF
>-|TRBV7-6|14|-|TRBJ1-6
TGTGCCAGCAGCTTAGAGGGGTATAATTCACCCCTCCACTTT
CASSLEGYNSPLHF
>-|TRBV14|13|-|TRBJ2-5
TGTGCCAGCAGCCAAATGGAGGTGGGGACCCAGTACTTC
CASSQMEVGTQYF
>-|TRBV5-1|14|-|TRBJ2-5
TGCGCCAGCACCCCCCGGGGTAGCTCGGAGACCCAGTACTTC
CASTPRGSSETQYF
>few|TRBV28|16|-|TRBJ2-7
TGTGCCAGCAGCCGCGTGGACACGATATCCTCCCACGAGCAGTACTTC
CASSRVDTISSHEQYF
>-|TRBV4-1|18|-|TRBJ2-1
TGCGCCAGCAGCCACGCCCTAGGGGGGGCGGTCTCCTACAATGAGCAGTTCTTC
CASSHALGGAVSYNEQFF
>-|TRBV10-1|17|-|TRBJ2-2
TGCGCCAGCAGTGACAGGGGCGGAAAGGGGATAACCGGGGAGCTGTTTTTT
CASSDRGGKGITGELFF
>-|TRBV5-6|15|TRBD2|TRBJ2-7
TGTGCCAGCAGCCGGACTAGCGGGGGGGCCTACGAGCAGTACTTC
CASSRTSGGAYEQYF
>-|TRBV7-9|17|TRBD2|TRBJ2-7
TGTGCCAGCAGCTTAGCGGATTGGCTAGCGGACTCCTACGAGCAGTACTTC
CASSLADWLADSYEQYF
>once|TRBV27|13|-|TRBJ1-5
TGTGCCAGCAGTTTATGGACAGATCAGCCCCAGCATTTT
CASSLWTDQPQHF
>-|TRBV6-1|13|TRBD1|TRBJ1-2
TGTGCCAGCAGTGAACGGGACAGGTATGGCTACACCTTC
CASSERDRYGYTF
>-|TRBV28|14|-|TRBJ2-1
TGTGCCAGCAGTTTAGCGGGGACCTACAATGAGCAGTTCTTC
CASSLAGTYNEQFF
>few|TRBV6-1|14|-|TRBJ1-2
TGTGCCAGCAGCCCTAACGGGGGGGCAATTGGCTACACCTTC
CASSPNGGAIGYTF
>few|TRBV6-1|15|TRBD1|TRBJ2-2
TGTGCCAGCAGTGGGGGACAGGGGTTACCCGGGGAGCTGTTTTTT
CASSGGQGLPGELFF
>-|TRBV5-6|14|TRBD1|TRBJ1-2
TGTGCCAGCAGCACGACAGGGACGGGTGAGGGCTACACCTTC
CASSTTGTGEGYTF
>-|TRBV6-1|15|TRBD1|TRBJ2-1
TGTGCCAGCAGTGCTACAGGGGGCTCCTACAATGAGCAGTTCTTC
CASSATGGSYNEQFF
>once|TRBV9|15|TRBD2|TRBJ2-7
TGTGCCAGCAGCGTAAGCGGGGGGGGCTTATACGAGCAGTACTTC
CASSVSGGGLYEQYF
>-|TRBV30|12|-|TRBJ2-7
TGTGCCTGGAGTGTGGCTCATTACGAGCAGTACTTC
CAWSVAHYEQYF
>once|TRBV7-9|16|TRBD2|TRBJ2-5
TGTGCCAGCAGCCTAGGACTAGCGGACCTCCAAGAGACCCAGTACTTC
CASSLGLADLQETQYF
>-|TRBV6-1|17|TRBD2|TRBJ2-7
TGTGCCAGCAGTGAAAAACTAGCGGGGGGCTTTTCCTACGAGCAGTACTTC
CASSEKLAGGFSYEQYF
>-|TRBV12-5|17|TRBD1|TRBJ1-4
TGTGCTAGTGGTTACTCCCTAGGGACAGCTTTTAATGAAAAACTGTTTTTT
CASGYSLGTAFNEKLFF
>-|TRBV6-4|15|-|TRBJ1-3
TGTGCCAGCAGTGACTCGCGGAGGTCTGGAAACACCATATATTTT
CASSDSRRSGNTIYF
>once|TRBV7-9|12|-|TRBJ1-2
TGTGCCAGCAGCTACTCAGGGGTTGGCTACACCTTC
CASSYSGVGYTF
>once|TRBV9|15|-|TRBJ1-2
TGTGCCAGCAGCGGAGACAGGCATCCTAACTATGGCTACACCTTC
CASSGDRHPNYGYTF
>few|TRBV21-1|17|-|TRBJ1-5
TGTGCCAGCAACCCCAGGGATCGGACAGGGGGAAATCAGCCCCAGCATTTT
CASNPRDRTGGNQPQHF
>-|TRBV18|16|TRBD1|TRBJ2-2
TGTGCCAGCTCACGACCCGGGACAGGGGGTCCCGGGGAGCTGTTTTTT
CASSRPGTGGPGELFF
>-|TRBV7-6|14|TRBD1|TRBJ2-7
TGTGCCAGCAGCACCTTCGCAGGGGGCTACGAGCAGTACTTC
CASSTFAGGYEQYF
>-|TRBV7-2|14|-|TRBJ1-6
TGTGCCAGCACCCCCGGGGGGGATAATTCACCCCTCCACTTT
CASTPGGDNSPLHF
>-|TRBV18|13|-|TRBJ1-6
TGTGCCAGCTCAGGGGGGTATAATTCACCCCTCCACTTT
CASSGGYNSPLHF
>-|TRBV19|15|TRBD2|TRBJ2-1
TGTGCCACAGAACTAGCGGGGAGCTCCTACAATGAGCAGTTCTTC
CATELAGSSYNEQFF
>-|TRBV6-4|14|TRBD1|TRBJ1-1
TGTGCCAGCAGTAAGACAGGGACAACGGAGGAAGCTTTCTTT
CASSKTGTTEEAFF
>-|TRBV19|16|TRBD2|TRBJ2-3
TGTGCCAGTAGTATTTACGGGAGGGGTTTCACAGATACGCAGTATTTT
CASSIYGRGFTDTQYF
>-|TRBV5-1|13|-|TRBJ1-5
TGCGCCAGCAGCTTGGACCGGTCCGAGCCCCAGCATTTT
CASSLDRSEPQHF
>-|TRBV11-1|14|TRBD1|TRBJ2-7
TGTGCCAGCAGCTTTGGGACAGGGGGCCTCGAGCAGTACTTC
CASSFGTGGLEQYF
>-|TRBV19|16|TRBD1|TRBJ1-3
TGTGCCAGTAAACTCGGACAGGGGATTGCTGGAAACACCATATATTTT
CASKLGQGIAGNTIYF
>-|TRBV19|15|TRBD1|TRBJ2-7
TGTGCCAGTAGTGAGACAGGGTTTGTGTCCTACGAGCAGTACTTC
CASSETGFVSYEQYF